Included here is one T cell receptor (beta chain) sequence, with context. This record belongs to a study of blood T cell repertoires in COVID-19. Whole-study context: Sites across the United States, Italy and Spain contributed samples from acute and convalescent COVID-19. In each case, the material was cDNA or gDNA derived from T cells, B-cell-depleted T cells, or PBMCs.

In the authors' workflow: For nucleated cells, counts were estimated from reference gene primer amplification. The table came from immunoSEQ multiplex PCR; TCRdb's copy has only in-frame clones and leaves some out. That table gives V, J and clone size, and the DNA gave D and trimming. This sample has hundreds of thousands of clones; about 91% occur once, and the top ten carry roughly 7%. CDR1 SGHAT and CDR2 FQNNGV come from the germline V gene. This CDR3 spans 13 amino acids. V shed 5 bases and J shed 5 bases, with 9 bases lying between them. The receptor comes from a woman in her 30s who had recovered from COVID-19. The V gene is TRBV11-2, the J gene TRBJ2-2; D might be TRBD1 (6 bases). Source material: peripheral blood. The CDR3 spells CASSTQGTGELFF. The CDR3 nucleotides are TGTGCCAGCAGCACACAGGGAACCGGGGAGCTGTTTTTT.